The present entry profiles one T cell receptor beta chain with its context. Antigen specificity is unknown. The data were taken from a study of cytomegalovirus exposure and HLA in healthy donors. Across the whole study: Earlier work reported 117 million unique TCR beta sequences from about 190 million T cells. Regarding the study as a whole: Trimming of TCR beta V- and J-genes showed a link, identified in a later analysis, to a missense DCLRE1C variant.

PCR employed 60 Vbeta and 13 Jbeta primers. Using immunoSEQ multiplex PCR, the repertoire was profiled, and TCRdb retains in-frame clones only, with some absent. The sample carries more than 110,000 clones, around 79% recorded once. The CDR3 has 13 amino acids. Trimming took 9 bases from V and 0 from J, leaving 11 bases between them. Germline lookup yields CDR1 ENHRY and CDR2 SYGVKD. V usage is TRBV10-3 and J usage is TRBJ2-5; D might be TRBD1 (6 bases). This TCR was recovered from a male donor in good health and CMV-seronegative. Sequenced: PBMCs. The CDR3 loop is CAIGGGYQETQYF. CDR3 coding DNA: TGTGCCATTGGGGGCGGCTACCAAGAGACCCAGTACTTC.